This T cell receptor (beta chain) was documented in a study of blood T cell repertoires in COVID-19. Across the whole study: Spain, Italy and the United States supplied samples that represented acute and convalescent COVID-19. Nucleic acid was either cDNA or gDNA, and it came from T cells, B-cell-depleted T cells, or PBMCs.

The germline V and J ends were trimmed by 11 bases and 7 bases, with 14 bases remaining between them. The germline V gene has CDR1 SGHTA and CDR2 FQGNSA. This CDR3 has 12 amino acids. The sample holds one count of this clone. Original methodology: For nucleated cells, counts were estimated from reference gene primer amplification. Only in-frame clones appear in the TCRdb table, and some are missing; sequencing was by immunoSEQ multiplex PCR. The V and J calls and clone size come from that table; D and trimming were worked out from the DNA. Of roughly 76,000 clones in the sample, around 80% were seen once.

The source is an older woman with acute or convalescent COVID-19. The chain combines TRBV7-2 with TRBJ2-2, with unresolved D. The sample taken for sequencing was peripheral blood. For the CDR3, the DNA is TGTGCCGGCCGCAGTGGGCTCGGGGAGCTGTTTTTT. Translated, it gives CAGRSGLGELFF.